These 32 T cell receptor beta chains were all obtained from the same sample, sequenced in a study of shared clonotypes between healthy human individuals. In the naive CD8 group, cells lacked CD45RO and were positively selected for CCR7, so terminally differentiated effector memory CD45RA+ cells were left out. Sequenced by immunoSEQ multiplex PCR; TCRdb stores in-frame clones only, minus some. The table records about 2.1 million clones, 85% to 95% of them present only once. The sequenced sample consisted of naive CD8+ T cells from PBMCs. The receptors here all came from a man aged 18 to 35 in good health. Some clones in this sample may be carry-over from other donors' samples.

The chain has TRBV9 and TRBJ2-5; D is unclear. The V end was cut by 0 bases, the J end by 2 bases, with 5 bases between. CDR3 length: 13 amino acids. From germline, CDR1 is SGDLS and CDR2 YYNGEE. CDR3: CASSVARQETQYF. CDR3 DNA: TGTGCCAGCAGCGTAGCCAGACAAGAGACCCAGTACTTC. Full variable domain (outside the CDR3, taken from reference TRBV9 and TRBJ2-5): DSGVTQTPKHLITATGQRVTLRCSPRSGDLSVYWYQQSLDQGLQFLIQYYNGEERAKGNILERFSAQQFPDLHSELNLSSLELGDSALYFCASSVARQETQYFGPGTRLLVL.

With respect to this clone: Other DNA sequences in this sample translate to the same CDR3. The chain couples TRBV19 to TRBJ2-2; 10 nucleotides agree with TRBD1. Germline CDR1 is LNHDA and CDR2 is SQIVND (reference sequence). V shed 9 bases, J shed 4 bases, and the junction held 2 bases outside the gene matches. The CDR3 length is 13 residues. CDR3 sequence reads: CASRDRGTGELFF. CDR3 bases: TGTGCCAGCCGGGACAGGGGCACCGGGGAGCTGTTTTTT. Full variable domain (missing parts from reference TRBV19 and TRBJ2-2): DGGITQSPKYLFRKEGQNVTLSCEQNLNHDAMYWYRQDPGQGLRLIYYSQIVNDFQKGDIAEGYSVSREKKESFPLTVTSAQKNPTAFYLCASRDRGTGELFFGEGSRLTVL.

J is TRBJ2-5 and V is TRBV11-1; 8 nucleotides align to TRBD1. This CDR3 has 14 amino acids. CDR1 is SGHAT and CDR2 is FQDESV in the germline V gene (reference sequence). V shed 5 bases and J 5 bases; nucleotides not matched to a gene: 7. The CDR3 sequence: CASSRRQGNETQYF. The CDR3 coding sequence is TGTGCCAGCAGCCGCCGACAGGGGAATGAGACCCAGTACTTC.

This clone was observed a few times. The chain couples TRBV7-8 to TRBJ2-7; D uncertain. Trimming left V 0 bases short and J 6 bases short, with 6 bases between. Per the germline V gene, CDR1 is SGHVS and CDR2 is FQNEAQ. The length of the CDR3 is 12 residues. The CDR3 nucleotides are TGTGCCAGCAGCTTAGCTAGTCCCGAGCAGTACTTC. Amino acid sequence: CASSLASPEQYF.

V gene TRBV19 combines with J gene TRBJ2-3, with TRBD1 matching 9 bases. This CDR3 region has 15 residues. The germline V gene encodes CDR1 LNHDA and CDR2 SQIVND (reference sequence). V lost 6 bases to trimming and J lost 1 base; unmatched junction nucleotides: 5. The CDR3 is CASRRDREGTDTQYF. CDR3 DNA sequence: TGTGCCAGTAGGCGGGACAGGGAGGGCACAGATACGCAGTATTTT.

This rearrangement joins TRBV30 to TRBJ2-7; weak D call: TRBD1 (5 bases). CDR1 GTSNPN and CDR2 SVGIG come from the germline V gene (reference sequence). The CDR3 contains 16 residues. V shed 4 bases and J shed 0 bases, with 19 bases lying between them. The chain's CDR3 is CAWMARATRVSYEQYF. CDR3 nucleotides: TGTGCCTGGATGGCCAGGGCGACAAGGGTCTCCTACGAGCAGTACTTC.

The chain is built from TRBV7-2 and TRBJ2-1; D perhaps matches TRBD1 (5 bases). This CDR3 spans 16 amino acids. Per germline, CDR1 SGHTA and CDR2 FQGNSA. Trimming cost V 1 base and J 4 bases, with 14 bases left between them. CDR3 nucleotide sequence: TGTGCCAGCAGCTTAGTAGGGGCAGGGTTGTACAATGAGCAGTTCTTC. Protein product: CASSLVGAGLYNEQFF.

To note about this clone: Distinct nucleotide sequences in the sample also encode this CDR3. CDR3 sequence (DNA): TGTGCCAGCAGCCTCGGAATGAACACTGAAGCTTTCTTT. Amino acid sequence: CASSLGMNTEAFF. V usage is TRBV6-5 and J usage is TRBJ1-1; D gene uncertain. This CDR3 has 13 amino acids. V was pared by 6 bases and J by 0 bases, with 8 bases between. The germline V gene encodes CDR1 MNHEY and CDR2 SVGAGI.

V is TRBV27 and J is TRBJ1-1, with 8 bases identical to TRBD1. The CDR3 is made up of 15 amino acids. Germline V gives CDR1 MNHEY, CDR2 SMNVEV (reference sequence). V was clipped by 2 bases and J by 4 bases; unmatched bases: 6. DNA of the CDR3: TGTGCCAGCAGTTTAAGCAGGGGGCTGGTCACTGAAGCTTTCTTT. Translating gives CASSLSRGLVTEAFF.

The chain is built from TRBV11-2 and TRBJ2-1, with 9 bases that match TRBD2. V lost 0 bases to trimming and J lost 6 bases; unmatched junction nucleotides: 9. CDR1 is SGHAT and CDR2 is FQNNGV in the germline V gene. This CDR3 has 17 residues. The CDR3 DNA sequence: TGTGCCAGCAGCTTAGATTCGTGGCGGGAGGGGGGCAATGAGCAGTTCTTC. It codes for CASSLDSWREGGNEQFF.

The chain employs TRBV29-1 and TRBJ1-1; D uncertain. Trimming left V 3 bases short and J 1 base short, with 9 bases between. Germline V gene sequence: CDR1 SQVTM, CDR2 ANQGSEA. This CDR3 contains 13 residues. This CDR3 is CSVDEPENTEAFF. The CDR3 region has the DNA TGCAGCGTTGATGAGCCGGAGAACACTGAAGCTTTCTTT.

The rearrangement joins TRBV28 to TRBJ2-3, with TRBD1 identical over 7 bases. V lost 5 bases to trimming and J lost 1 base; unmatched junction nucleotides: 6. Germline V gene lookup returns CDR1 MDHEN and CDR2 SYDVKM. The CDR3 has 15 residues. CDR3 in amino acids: CASSHDREGTDTQYF. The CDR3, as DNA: TGTGCCAGCAGTCACGACAGGGAAGGCACAGATACGCAGTATTTT.

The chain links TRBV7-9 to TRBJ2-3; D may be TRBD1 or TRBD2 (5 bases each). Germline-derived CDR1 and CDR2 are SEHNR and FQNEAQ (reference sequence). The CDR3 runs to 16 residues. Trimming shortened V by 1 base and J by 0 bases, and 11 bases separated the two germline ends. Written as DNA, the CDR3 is TGTGCCAGCAGCTTAGTTGAGGGGTTTAGCACAGATACGCAGTATTTT. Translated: CASSLVEGFSTDTQYF.

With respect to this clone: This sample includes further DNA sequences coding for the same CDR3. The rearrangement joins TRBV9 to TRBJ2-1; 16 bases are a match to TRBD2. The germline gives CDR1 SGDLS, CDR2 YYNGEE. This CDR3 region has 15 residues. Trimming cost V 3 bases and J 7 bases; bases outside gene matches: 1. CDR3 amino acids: CASSAGLAGGNEQFF. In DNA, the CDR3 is TGTGCCAGCAGCGCGGGACTAGCGGGAGGGAATGAGCAGTTCTTC.

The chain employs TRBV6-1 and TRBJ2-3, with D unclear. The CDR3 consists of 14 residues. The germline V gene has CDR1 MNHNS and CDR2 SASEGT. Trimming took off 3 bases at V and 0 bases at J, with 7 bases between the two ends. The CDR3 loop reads CASSEVWSTDTQYF. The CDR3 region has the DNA TGTGCCAGCAGTGAGGTCTGGAGCACAGATACGCAGTATTTT.

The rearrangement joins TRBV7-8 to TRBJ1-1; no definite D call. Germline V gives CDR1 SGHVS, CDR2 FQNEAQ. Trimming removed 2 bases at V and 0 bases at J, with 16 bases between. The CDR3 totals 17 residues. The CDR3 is CASSLKPRGLMNTEAFF. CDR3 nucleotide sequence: TGTGCCAGCAGCTTAAAACCCCGGGGATTGATGAACACTGAAGCTTTCTTT.

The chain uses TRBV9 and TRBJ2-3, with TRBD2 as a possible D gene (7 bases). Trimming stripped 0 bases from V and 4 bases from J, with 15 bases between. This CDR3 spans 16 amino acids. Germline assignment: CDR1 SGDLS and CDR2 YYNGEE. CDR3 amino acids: CASSVEAGAVSDTQYF. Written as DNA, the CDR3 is TGTGCCAGCAGCGTAGAGGCGGGGGCGGTTTCAGATACGCAGTATTTT.

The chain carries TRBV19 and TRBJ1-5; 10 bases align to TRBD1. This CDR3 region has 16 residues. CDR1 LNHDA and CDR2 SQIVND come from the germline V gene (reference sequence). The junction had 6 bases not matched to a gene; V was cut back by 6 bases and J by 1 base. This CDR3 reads CASSLDRGSSNQPQHF. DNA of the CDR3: TGTGCCAGTAGCCTGGACAGGGGGAGCAGCAATCAGCCCCAGCATTTT.

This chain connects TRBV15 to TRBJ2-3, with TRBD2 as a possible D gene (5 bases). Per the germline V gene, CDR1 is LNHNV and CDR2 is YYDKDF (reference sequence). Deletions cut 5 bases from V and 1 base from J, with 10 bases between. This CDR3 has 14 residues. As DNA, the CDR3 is TGTGCCACCAGCGGCCGGCGGGGCACAGATACGCAGTATTTT. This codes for CATSGRRGTDTQYF.

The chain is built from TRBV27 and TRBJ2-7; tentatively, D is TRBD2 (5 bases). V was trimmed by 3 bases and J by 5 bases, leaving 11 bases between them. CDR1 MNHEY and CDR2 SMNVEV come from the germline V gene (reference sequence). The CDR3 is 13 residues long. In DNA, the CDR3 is TGTGCCAGCAGTTTCCTGGGAGCCCACGAGCAGTACTTC. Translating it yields CASSFLGAHEQYF.

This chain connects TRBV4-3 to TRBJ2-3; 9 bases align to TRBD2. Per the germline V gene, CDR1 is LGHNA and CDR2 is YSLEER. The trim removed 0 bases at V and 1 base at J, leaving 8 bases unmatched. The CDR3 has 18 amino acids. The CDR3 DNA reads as TGCGCCAGCAGCCAAGATCGAACTAGCGGGCCTCGCACAGATACGCAGTATTTT. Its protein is CASSQDRTSGPRTDTQYF.

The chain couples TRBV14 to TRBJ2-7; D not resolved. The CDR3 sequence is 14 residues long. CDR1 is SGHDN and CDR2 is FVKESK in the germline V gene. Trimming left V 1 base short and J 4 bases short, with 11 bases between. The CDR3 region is CASSQVGQLYEQYF. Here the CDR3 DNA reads TGTGCCAGCAGCCAAGTTGGTCAGCTATACGAGCAGTACTTC. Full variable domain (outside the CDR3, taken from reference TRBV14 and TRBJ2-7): EAGVTQFPSHSVIEKGQTVTLRCDPISGHDNLYWYRRVMGKEIKFLLHFVKESKQDESGMPNNRFLAERTGGTYSTLKVQPAELEDSGVYFCASSQVGQLYEQYFGPGTRLTVT.

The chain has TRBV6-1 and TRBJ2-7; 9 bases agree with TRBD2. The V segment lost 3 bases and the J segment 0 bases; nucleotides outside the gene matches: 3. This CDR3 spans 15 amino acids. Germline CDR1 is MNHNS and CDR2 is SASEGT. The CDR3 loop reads CASSDLAGPSYEQYF. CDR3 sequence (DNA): TGTGCCAGCAGTGATCTAGCGGGACCCTCCTACGAGCAGTACTTC.

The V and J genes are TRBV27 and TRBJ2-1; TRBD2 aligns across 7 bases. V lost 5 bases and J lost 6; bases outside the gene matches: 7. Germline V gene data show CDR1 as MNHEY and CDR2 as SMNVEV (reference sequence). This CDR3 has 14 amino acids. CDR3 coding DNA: TGTGCCAGCAGTCTTATGGGAGGGGTCAATGAGCAGTTCTTC. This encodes CASSLMGGVNEQFF.

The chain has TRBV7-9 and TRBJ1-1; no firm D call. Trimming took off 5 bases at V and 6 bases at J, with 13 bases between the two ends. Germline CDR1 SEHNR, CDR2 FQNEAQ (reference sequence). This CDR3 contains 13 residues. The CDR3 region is CASSPSTLPEAFF. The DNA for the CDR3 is TGTGCCAGCAGCCCCTCGACACTTCCTGAAGCTTTCTTT.

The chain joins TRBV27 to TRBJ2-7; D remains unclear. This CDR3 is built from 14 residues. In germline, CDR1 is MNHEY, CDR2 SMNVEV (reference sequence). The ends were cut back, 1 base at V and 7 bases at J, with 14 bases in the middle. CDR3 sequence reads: CASSLLVTLGEQYF. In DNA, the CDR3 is TGTGCCAGCAGTTTATTGGTCACACTCGGGGAGCAGTACTTC.

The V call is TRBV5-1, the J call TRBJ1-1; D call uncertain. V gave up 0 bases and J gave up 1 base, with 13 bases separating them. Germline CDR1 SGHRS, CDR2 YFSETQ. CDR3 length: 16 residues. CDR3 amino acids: CASSLALNLGNTEAFF. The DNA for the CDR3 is TGCGCCAGCAGCTTGGCCCTAAATTTGGGGAACACTGAAGCTTTCTTT.

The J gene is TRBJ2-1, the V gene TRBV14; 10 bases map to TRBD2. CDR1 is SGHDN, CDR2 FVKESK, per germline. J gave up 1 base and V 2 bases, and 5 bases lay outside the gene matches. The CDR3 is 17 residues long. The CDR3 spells CASSQRLAGASYNEQFF. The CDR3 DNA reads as TGTGCCAGCAGCCAACGTCTAGCGGGGGCTTCCTACAATGAGCAGTTCTTC.

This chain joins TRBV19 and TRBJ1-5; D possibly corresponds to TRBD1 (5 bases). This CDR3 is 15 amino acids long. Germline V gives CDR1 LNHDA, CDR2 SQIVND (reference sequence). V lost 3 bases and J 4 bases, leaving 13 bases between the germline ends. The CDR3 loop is CASSITQGGNQPQHF. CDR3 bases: TGTGCCAGTAGTATTACGCAGGGAGGGAATCAGCCCCAGCATTTT. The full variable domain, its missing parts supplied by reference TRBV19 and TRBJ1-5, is DGGITQSPKYLFRKEGQNVTLSCEQNLNHDAMYWYRQDPGQGLRLIYYSQIVNDFQKGDIAEGYSVSREKKESFPLTVTSAQKNPTAFYLCASSITQGGNQPQHFGDGTRLSIL.

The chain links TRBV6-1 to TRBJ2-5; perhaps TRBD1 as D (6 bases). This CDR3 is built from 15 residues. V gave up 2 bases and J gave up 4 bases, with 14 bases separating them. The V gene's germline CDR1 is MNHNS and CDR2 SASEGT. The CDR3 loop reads CASSESKGVGETQYF. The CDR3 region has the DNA TGTGCCAGCAGTGAATCTAAGGGGGTCGGAGAGACCCAGTACTTC.

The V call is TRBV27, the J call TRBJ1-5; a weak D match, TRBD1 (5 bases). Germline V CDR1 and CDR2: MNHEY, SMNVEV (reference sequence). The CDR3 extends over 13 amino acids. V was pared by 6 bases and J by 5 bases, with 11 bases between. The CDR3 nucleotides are TGTGCCAGCAGGTTAAGGGGCCATCAGCCCCAGCATTTT. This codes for CASRLRGHQPQHF.

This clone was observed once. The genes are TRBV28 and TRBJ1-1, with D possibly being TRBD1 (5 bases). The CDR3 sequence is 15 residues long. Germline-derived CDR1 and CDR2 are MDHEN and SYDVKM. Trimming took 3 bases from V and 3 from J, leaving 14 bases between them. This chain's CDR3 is CASSLILGADTEAFF. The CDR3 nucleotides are TGTGCCAGCAGTTTGATTTTAGGGGCGGACACTGAAGCTTTCTTT.